The 21 T cell receptor beta chains reported below all come from one sample, sequenced in a study of blood T cell repertoires in COVID-19. The assay was immunoSEQ multiplex PCR, and TCRdb's table has in-frame clones only and misses some. This table holds 250,000 or so clones, around 93% found once. What was sequenced was PBMCs or T cells enriched from blood (not recorded which). These receptors were obtained from a human donor in a cohort exposed to, infected with or recovered from COVID-19 (not recorded which). The donor label of this sample is uncertain.

The chain carries TRBV3-1 (or the pseudogene TRBV3-2) and TRBJ2-5, with D possibly TRBD1 on 6 matching bases. V dropped 3 bases and J dropped 4 bases, with 12 bases sitting between them. Per germline, CDR1 LGHDT and CDR2 YNNKEL (reference sequence). CDR3 length equals 14 residues. CDR3 loop: CASSHQGWGETQYF. The DNA for the CDR3 is TGTGCCAGCAGCCACCAGGGGTGGGGAGAGACCCAGTACTTC.

The chain uses TRBV7-9 and TRBJ2-7; perhaps TRBD1 as D (5 bases). CDR1 SEHNR and CDR2 FQNEAQ come from the germline V gene (reference sequence). The CDR3 has 17 residues. Trimming removed 1 base from V and 3 bases from J, with 19 bases in between. CDR3 DNA sequence: TGTGCCAGCAGCTTAGGGCCCCAACAGGACGGGTTCTACGAGCAGTACTTC. Translating it yields CASSLGPQQDGFYEQYF. The whole variable domain, remainder taken from reference TRBV7-9 and TRBJ2-7, is DTGVSQNPRHKITKRGQNVTFRCDPISEHNRLYWYRQTLGQGPEFLTYFQNEAQLEKSRLLSDRFSAERPKGSFSTLEIQRTEQGDSAMYLCASSLGPQQDGFYEQYFGPGTRLTVT.

The chain recombines TRBV7-9 with TRBJ1-1, with TRBD1 as a possible D gene (5 bases). There are 14 residues in the CDR3. Trimming removed 4 bases at V and 6 bases at J, with 15 bases between. The germline gives CDR1 SEHNR, CDR2 FQNEAQ (reference sequence). CDR3 amino acids: CASSSGLVQAEAFF. For the CDR3, the DNA is TGTGCCAGCAGCTCGGGACTGGTTCAGGCTGAAGCTTTCTTT.

The rearrangement uses TRBV19 and TRBJ1-5; tentative D call: TRBD1 (6 bases). The CDR3 runs to 15 residues. Germline V CDR1 and CDR2: LNHDA, SQIVND (reference sequence). V lost 0 bases and J lost 5, with 11 bases in between. CDR3 sequence: CASSIDIGGHQPQHF. CDR3 nucleotides: TGTGCCAGTAGTATAGACATCGGGGGGCATCAGCCCCAGCATTTT. The full variable domain, in which reference TRBV19 and TRBJ1-5 provide the parts outside the CDR3, is DGGITQSPKYLFRKEGQNVTLSCEQNLNHDAMYWYRQDPGQGLRLIYYSQIVNDFQKGDIAEGYSVSREKKESFPLTVTSAQKNPTAFYLCASSIDIGGHQPQHFGDGTRLSIL.

V gene TRBV19 combines with J gene TRBJ1-5; D unresolved. Trimming left V 3 bases short and J 3 bases short, with 9 bases between. Per germline, CDR1 LNHDA and CDR2 SQIVND (reference sequence). The CDR3 is made up of 14 amino acids. DNA of the CDR3: TGTGCCAGTAGTATTAGGGAGCACAATCAGCCCCAGCATTTT. It specifies CASSIREHNQPQHF. The full variable domain, its missing parts supplied by reference TRBV19 and TRBJ1-5, is DGGITQSPKYLFRKEGQNVTLSCEQNLNHDAMYWYRQDPGQGLRLIYYSQIVNDFQKGDIAEGYSVSREKKESFPLTVTSAQKNPTAFYLCASSIREHNQPQHFGDGTRLSIL.

This chain links TRBV5-1 with TRBJ1-1; TRBD1 matches at 9 bases. There are 13 residues in the CDR3. CDR1 is SGHRS and CDR2 is YFSETQ in the germline V gene. The ends lost 2 bases at V and 8 bases at J; junction bases unmatched: 4. The CDR3 sequence: CASSLTGGREAFF. The DNA of the CDR3 is TGCGCCAGCAGCTTAACAGGGGGCCGAGAAGCTTTCTTT. Supplemented by reference TRBV5-1 and TRBJ1-1, the full variable domain reads KAGVTQTPRYLIKTRGQQVTLSCSPISGHRSVSWYQQTPGQGLQFLFEYFSETQRNKGNFPGRFSGRQFSNSRSEMNVSTLELGDSALYLCASSLTGGREAFFGQGTRLTVV.

The V call is TRBV18, the J call TRBJ1-5; TRBD1 matches 8 bases. Per germline, CDR1 KGHSH and CDR2 LQKENI. V was pared by 6 bases and J by 5 bases, with 6 bases of the junction left unmatched. The CDR3 spans 14 residues. The chain's CDR3 is CASSPTGGDQPQHF. The CDR3 bases are TGTGCCAGCTCCCCTACAGGGGGTGATCAGCCCCAGCATTTT.

This clone was detected once. The genes are TRBV2 and TRBJ1-1; 7 nucleotides match TRBD1. CDR1 is SNHLY and CDR2 is FYNNEI in the germline V gene. V was pared by 4 bases and J by 6 bases, with 14 bases of the junction left unmatched. CDR3 length: 16 amino acids. The CDR3 DNA is TGTGCCAGCAGTGGTGAAAGACAGGGAACTTTCTCTGAAGCTTTCTTT. It translates to CASSGERQGTFSEAFF.

The V gene is TRBV19, the J gene TRBJ1-2; D unclear. This CDR3 spans 16 amino acids. Per the germline V gene, CDR1 is LNHDA and CDR2 is SQIVND (reference sequence). V gave up 1 base and J gave up 8 bases, with 20 bases separating them. The chain's CDR3 is CASSIVGAGVKTGYTF. Written as DNA, the CDR3 is TGTGCCAGTAGTATAGTGGGTGCCGGGGTCAAGACCGGCTACACCTTC. Using reference TRBV19 and TRBJ1-2 for the parts outside the CDR3, the full variable domain is DGGITQSPKYLFRKEGQNVTLSCEQNLNHDAMYWYRQDPGQGLRLIYYSQIVNDFQKGDIAEGYSVSREKKESFPLTVTSAQKNPTAFYLCASSIVGAGVKTGYTFGSGTRLTVV.

V gene TRBV5-6 combines with J gene TRBJ2-2, with 9 bases fitting TRBD1. Germline assignment: CDR1 SGHDT and CDR2 YYEEEE. The length of the CDR3 is 15 residues. Germline trimming cut 4 bases from V and 7 bases from J; bases unmatched to any gene: 8. The CDR3 region has the DNA TGTGCCAGCAGCGACCGGGACAGGGTCCTCGGGGAGCTGTTTTTT. This translates into CASSDRDRVLGELFF.

CDR3 region: CASSLTGGGNEQFF. For the CDR3, the DNA is TGTGCCAGCAGCCTGACAGGGGGAGGAAATGAGCAGTTCTTC. The rearrangement uses TRBV11-3 and TRBJ2-1; TRBD1 aligns across 9 bases. Germline CDR1 reads SGHNT; CDR2 reads YENEEA. Trimming at V came to 5 bases and at J to 7 bases, leaving 6 bases not matched to a gene. There are 14 residues in the CDR3.

V gene TRBV24-1 combines with J gene TRBJ1-4; the match to TRBD1 covers 7 bases. The J segment lost 3 bases and the V segment lost 4 bases, leaving 4 bases of the junction unmatched. Per the germline V gene, CDR1 is KGHDR and CDR2 is SFDVKD. This CDR3 region has 15 residues. CDR3 nucleotide sequence: TGTGCCACCAGTGACTCCAGGGGGGCTAATGAAAAACTGTTTTTT. It yields the protein CATSDSRGANEKLFF.

This chain links TRBV19 with TRBJ2-1, with D possibly being TRBD2 (6 bases). Germline V gene data show CDR1 as LNHDA and CDR2 as SQIVND (reference sequence). The CDR3 runs to 17 residues. V was pared by 1 base and J by 0 bases, with 13 bases between. CDR3 sequence reads: CASSIGVAGSSYNEQFF. The CDR3 region has the DNA TGTGCCAGTAGTATAGGGGTGGCGGGGAGCTCCTACAATGAGCAGTTCTTC.

The rearrangement joins TRBV18 to TRBJ1-2; no clear D. The CDR3 runs 13 residues. Trimming cost V 2 bases and J 3 bases, with 7 bases left between them. From germline, CDR1 is KGHSH and CDR2 LQKENI. The CDR3: CASSPGPDYGYTF. DNA for the CDR3: TGTGCCAGCTCACCAGGGCCGGACTATGGCTACACCTTC.

The chain has TRBV5-1 and TRBJ2-1, with 12 bases fitting TRBD2. The ends lost 4 bases at V and 4 bases at J; junction bases unmatched: 6. Germline V gene lookup returns CDR1 SGHRS and CDR2 YFSETQ. The CDR3 contains 16 residues. The CDR3 DNA reads as TGCGCCAGCAGCGTCGGACTAGCGGGGTCTTACAATGAGCAGTTCTTC. As protein: CASSVGLAGSYNEQFF. The variable domain in full, completed from reference TRBV5-1 and TRBJ2-1, reads KAGVTQTPRYLIKTRGQQVTLSCSPISGHRSVSWYQQTPGQGLQFLFEYFSETQRNKGNFPGRFSGRQFSNSRSEMNVSTLELGDSALYLCASSVGLAGSYNEQFFGPGTRLTVL.

This clone has just one count. The chain joins TRBV6-5 to TRBJ1-1; tentatively, D is TRBD1 (5 bases). Germline CDR1 and CDR2: MNHEY and SVGAGI. Trimming shortened V by 2 bases and J by 4 bases, and 8 bases separated the two germline ends. The CDR3 spans 13 residues. The CDR3 DNA reads as TGTGCCAGCAGTTACGCAGGGTTCACTGAAGCTTTCTTT. Residues: CASSYAGFTEAFF.

This chain links TRBV7-2 with TRBJ1-6; D may be TRBD1 (5 bases). The CDR3 contains 15 residues. Per the germline V gene, CDR1 is SGHTA and CDR2 is FQGNSA. Between the trimmed V and J ends, which lost 5 bases and 10 bases, there was a span of 18 bases. This CDR3 reads CASSARQFAVSPLHF. CDR3 coding DNA: TGTGCCAGCAGCGCGAGACAGTTTGCGGTGTCACCCCTCCACTTT. Complete variable domain (other parts from reference TRBV7-2 and TRBJ1-6): GAGVSQSPSNKVTEKGKDVELRCDPISGHTALYWYRQSLGQGLEFLIYFQGNSAPDKSGLPSDRFSAERTGGSVSTLTIQRTQQEDSAVYLCASSARQFAVSPLHFGNGTRLTVT.

V gene TRBV15 combines with J gene TRBJ1-4, with 7 bases aligning to TRBD1. Germline loops: CDR1 LNHNV, CDR2 YYDKDF (reference sequence). CDR3 length: 16 residues. The junction had 5 bases not matched to a gene; V was cut back by 4 bases and J by 0 bases. CDR3 loop: CATSTRDRATNEKLFF. CDR3 sequence (DNA): TGTGCCACCAGCACACGGGACAGAGCAACTAATGAAAAACTGTTTTTT.

This rearrangement joins TRBV7-3 to TRBJ1-2, with 12 positions matching TRBD1. Germline V CDR1 and CDR2: SGHTA, FQGTGA. The length of the CDR3 is 14 residues. V shed 5 bases, J shed 6 bases, and the junction held 4 bases outside the gene matches. The CDR3 region is CASSDGTGGDGYTF. In nucleotides, the CDR3 is TGTGCCAGCAGCGACGGGACAGGGGGCGATGGCTACACCTTC. Variable domain in full (rest from reference TRBV7-3 and TRBJ1-2): GAGVSQTPSNKVTEKGKYVELRCDPISGHTALYWYRQSLGQGPEFLIYFQGTGAADDSGLPNDRFFAVRPEGSVSTLKIQRTERGDSAVYLCASSDGTGGDGYTFGSGTRLTVV.

This clone has only one observation. The rearrangement joins TRBV19 to TRBJ1-4; perhaps TRBD1 as D (6 bases). The CDR3 is 14 amino acids. Trimming shortened V by 9 bases and J by 0 bases, and 11 bases separated the two germline ends. Germline values: CDR1 LNHDA, CDR2 SQIVND (reference sequence). CDR3 DNA sequence: TGTGCCAGCCAACAGGGTTCAACTAATGAAAAACTGTTTTTT. Translating gives CASQQGSTNEKLFF.

The V call is TRBV7-3, the J call TRBJ1-1; D gene uncertain. CDR3 length: 14 residues. V lost 5 bases and J lost 5, with 15 bases in between. Germline V CDR1 and CDR2: SGHTA, FQGTGA. DNA of the CDR3: TGTGCCAGCAGCCTAGGGAGGGCGCGGACTGAAGCTTTCTTT. Amino acid sequence: CASSLGRARTEAFF.